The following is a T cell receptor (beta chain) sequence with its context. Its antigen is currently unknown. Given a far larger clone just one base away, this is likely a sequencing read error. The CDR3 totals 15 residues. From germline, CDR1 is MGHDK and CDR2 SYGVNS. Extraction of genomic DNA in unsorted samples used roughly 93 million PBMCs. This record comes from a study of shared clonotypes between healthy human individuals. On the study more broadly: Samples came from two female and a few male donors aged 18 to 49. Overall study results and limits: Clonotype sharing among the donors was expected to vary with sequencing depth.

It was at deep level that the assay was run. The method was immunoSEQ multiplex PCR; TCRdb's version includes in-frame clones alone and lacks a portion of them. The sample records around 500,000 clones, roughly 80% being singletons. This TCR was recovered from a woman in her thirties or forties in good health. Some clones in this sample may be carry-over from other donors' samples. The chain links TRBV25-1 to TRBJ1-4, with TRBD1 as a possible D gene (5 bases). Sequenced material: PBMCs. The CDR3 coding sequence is TGTACCAGCAGTGAATATGGGGGTTTTCGGGAAAAACTGTTTTTT. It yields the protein CTSSEYGGFREKLFF.